This T cell receptor (beta chain) originates from a study of response to subunit inactivated influenza vaccine. Whole-study findings and limits: Each seasonal flu vaccination may recruit only limited new T cells, authors suggested.

Worth noting for this clonotype: Its antigen remains unknown.

In TCRdb, the RT-PCR reads were re-called with MiXCR into one record per CDR3 protein. The sample includes around 580,000 distinct CDR3 sequences, roughly 12% of them seen just once. The germline V gene has CDR1 SEHNR and CDR2 FQNEAQ (reference sequence). V lost 5 bases and J 5 bases, leaving 12 bases between the germline ends. CDR3 length: 13 residues. The clonotype originates from a man aged 45-65 years who received an inactivated influenza vaccine. This chain connects TRBV7-9 to TRBJ2-5; D might be TRBD1 (6 bases). Sequencing was performed on PBMCs from blood, taken on the day of vaccination. CDR3 bases: TGTGCCAGCAGCACAGGGTCGGTGGAGACCCAGTACTTC. It yields the protein CASSTGSVETQYF.